This T cell receptor (beta chain) was recorded in a study of T cell changes during pregnancy in multiple sclerosis. Here immunoSEQ multiplex PCR was the method, and the copy in TCRdb shows in-frame clones only, minus some. This sample carries more than 20,000 clones, just under 95% of them seen once, and the ten largest clones take over 6%. Germline V gene sequence: CDR1 SGHRS, CDR2 YFSETQ. The V gene end was trimmed by 0 bases and the J gene end by 0 bases; junction bases not matched to a gene: 3. The CDR3 is 16 amino acids. The receptor comes from a female donor with multiple sclerosis, enrolled in a pregnancy study. The starting material was CD8+ T cells from peripheral blood mononuclear cells, obtained in the third trimester of pregnancy. V usage is TRBV5-1 and J usage is TRBJ2-3, with 8 nucleotides matching TRBD2. CDR3 amino acids: CASSLAPSGSTDTQYF. Here the CDR3 DNA reads TGCGCCAGCAGCTTGGCCCCTAGCGGGAGCACAGATACGCAGTATTTT.